The text below deals with one TCR beta chain. Its cognate antigen is unknown. V dropped 6 bases and J dropped 3 bases, with 18 bases sitting between them. In germline, CDR1 is SQVTM, CDR2 ANQGSEA. This CDR3 comprises 15 residues. TCRdb re-called the 5' RACE reads with MiXCR, one entry per CDR3 protein. The sample yields roughly 240,000 distinct CDR3 sequences, approximately 15% seen once. This sample was taken from a study of T-cell memory formation after mild COVID-19. Study summary: Largely donor-specific TCR clusters were found. Whole-study findings and limits: Contracting CD4+ clones lay largely in CM and EM, with CD8+ ones residing in EMRA. For second-wave clones that peaked at day 37, SARS-CoV-2 specificity went unverified.

The genes are TRBV29-1 and TRBJ1-5, with D maybe TRBD1 (6 bases). The sequencing sample was made of PBMCs or a T cell subset sorted from them (not recorded which). The TCR comes from an adult woman who had mild COVID-19 (a few samples of this study predate the infection). Cell type and time point are not known. CDR3: CSVGEGGPYNQPQHF. CDR3 in DNA: TGCAGCGTAGGGGAGGGGGGCCCCTACAATCAGCCCCAGCATTTT.